These T cell receptor beta chains were read from a single sample in a study of early T cells in non-severe SARS-CoV-2 infection. MiXCR was run by TCRdb on the 5' RACE reads, yielding one entry per CDR3 protein. Among 49,000 or so distinct CDR3 sequences listed, 5.5% to 8% were seen once. Sequenced material: whole blood, taken at baseline. Source of these receptors: an adult who was a healthcare worker with PCR-confirmed SARS-CoV-2 infection or an uninfected control (not recorded which). The CDR3 runs from the conserved cysteine through the conserved F or W. D genes are given only for firm matches. The size entry is marked missing in some rows and otherwise reads once, few, many or a size class.

V	D	size	J	DNA	CDR3
TRBV7-2	TRBD1	few	TRBJ2-5	TGTGCCAGCAGCTTCAGCAGGGGGCAAGAGACCCAGTACTTC	CASSFSRGQETQYF
TRBV19	-	few	TRBJ1-4	TGTGCCAGTAGTATTCCTCAGGGAGGGAGTGAAAAACTGTTTTTT	CASSIPQGGSEKLFF
TRBV28	-	many	TRBJ1-3	TGTGCCAGCAGTTTTGGAACCAACACCATATATTTT	CASSFGTNTIYF
TRBV18	-	many	TRBJ1-3	TGTGCCAGCTCACCGGACACCACAGAATACAGGGGAAACACCATATATTTT	CASSPDTTEYRGNTIYF
TRBV5-5	-	-	TRBJ2-6	TGTGCCAGCAGCGTGACTGTCCAAGGGGCCAACGTCCTGACTTTC	CASSVTVQGANVLTF
TRBV6-5	TRBD1	many	TRBJ2-3	TGTGCCAGCAGTTACACAAGGGACAGGGGGCGTAGAGCAGATACGCAGTATTTT	CASSYTRDRGRRADTQYF
TRBV11-2	TRBD1	many	TRBJ1-1	TGTGCCAGCAGCACATTCGACAGGGGTGACACTGAAGCTTTCTTT	CASSTFDRGDTEAFF
TRBV27	-	many	TRBJ2-3	TGTGCCAGCATGCCCGGGGCAGGGGAGGGCACAGATACGCAGTATTTT	CASMPGAGEGTDTQYF
TRBV28	-	many	TRBJ2-1	TGTGCCAGCAGTACCCCGGACATATACAATGAGCAGTTCTTC	CASSTPDIYNEQFF
TRBV7-2	-	many	TRBJ2-7	TGTGCCAGCAGCTTATCCGTTCACTCCTACGAGCAGTACTTC	CASSLSVHSYEQYF
TRBV6-5	-	many	TRBJ2-3	TGTGCCAGCAGATTCGCCAATACGCAGTATTTT	CASRFANTQYF
TRBV7-2	-	few	TRBJ1-1	TGTGCCAGCAGCTTAGAAACCATCGCTGAAGCTTTCTTT	CASSLETIAEAFF
TRBV7-6	-	many	TRBJ2-1	TGTGCCAGCAGCTTACCGGGGAGCAATGAGCAGTTCTTC	CASSLPGSNEQFF
TRBV27	-	few	TRBJ1-5	TGTGCCAGCACCCGGTGGGGGCTGGGCCAAGGCAATCAGCCCCAGCATTTT	CASTRWGLGQGNQPQHF
TRBV11-3	-	-	TRBJ1-1	TGTGCCAGCAGCTTAGGGGGTCCGTTAAGCACTGAAGCTTTCTTT	CASSLGGPLSTEAFF
TRBV7-9	TRBD1	many	TRBJ2-2	TGTGCCAGCAGCCCCAGGACAGGCTTGCTGTTTTTT	CASSPRTGLLFF
TRBV7-5	-	few	TRBJ2-7	-	CISVPEAHAGGSCYEQYF
TRBV11-3	-	many	TRBJ2-1	TGTGCCAGCAGCTTATCTCAGACCAATGAGCAGTTCTTC	CASSLSQTNEQFF
TRBV5-1	-	many	TRBJ2-6	TGCGCCAGCAATTCCGAAATATACGTTACTGGGGCCAACGTCCTGACTTTC	CASNSEIYVTGANVLTF
TRBV7-3	-	many	TRBJ1-1	TGTGCCAGCAGCTTATCACAGAACACTGAAGCTTTCTTT	CASSLSQNTEAFF
TRBV12-3/TRBV12-4	-	few	TRBJ1-1	TGTGCCAGCAGTCTCGGGACGCAAAACACTGAAGCTTTCTTT	CASSLGTQNTEAFF
TRBV7-9	-	-	TRBJ2-1	TGTGCCAGCAGCCTCCGTTGGGATGAGCAGTTCTTC	CASSLRWDEQFF
TRBV6-2/TRBV6-3	-	few	TRBJ2-7	TGTGCCAGCGACAGCGGAGACGAACTCTACGAGCAGTACTTC	CASDSGDELYEQYF
TRBV10-1	TRBD1	many	TRBJ2-7	TGCGCCAAAAAGACCGGGACAGGTCTAGCCGAGCAGTACTTC	CAKKTGTGLAEQYF
TRBV11-2	TRBD1	many	TRBJ2-7	TGTGCCAGCAGCCCCCGGGACAGGGGTACCTACGAGCAGTACTTC	CASSPRDRGTYEQYF
TRBV4-3	-	many	TRBJ2-6	TGCGCCAGCAGCCAAGATTACTCAGGGGTGGTCTTCTCTGGGGCCAACGTCCTGACTTTC	CASSQDYSGVVFSGANVLTF
TRBV7-2	-	many	TRBJ2-4	TGTGCCAGCAGCTTTGCAGGGGTAGACATTCAGTACTTC	CASSFAGVDIQYF
TRBV20-1	-	few	TRBJ2-7	TGCAGTGCTAGAGATATCGCTAGCCAGAGGGACTACGAGCAGTACTTC	CSARDIASQRDYEQYF
TRBV2	TRBD1	-	TRBJ1-5	TGTGCCAGCGGTACAGGGGGCCCTCAGCCCCAGCATTTT	CASGTGGPQPQHF
TRBV28	TRBD1	many	TRBJ2-7	TGTGCCAGCACCCAAGGGGGGACAGGGCCCTACGAGCAGTACTTC	CASTQGGTGPYEQYF
TRBV20-1	-	many	TRBJ2-7	TGCAGTGCTACCCCCCCGGGACATGGGACCTACGAGCAGTACTTC	CSATPPGHGTYEQYF
TRBV7-8	TRBD2	-	TRBJ2-5	TGTGCCAGCAGCTCGAATAGCGGGGGGGCGGAGACCCAGTACTTC	CASSSNSGGAETQYF
TRBV7-2	-	-	TRBJ2-1	TGTGCCAGCAGCTTAGTCCGGCCCACCGCCAACAATGAGCAGTTCTTC	CASSLVRPTANNEQFF
TRBV24-1	TRBD1	many	TRBJ2-6	TGTGCCACCAGTGATCCGACAGGGTCTGGGGCCAACGTCCTGACTTTC	CATSDPTGSGANVLTF
TRBV12-3/TRBV12-4	-	-	TRBJ2-3	TGTGCCAGCAGTCCCATGGGTGGGGGCACGCAGTATTTT	CASSPMGGGTQYF
TRBV4-3	TRBD2	many	TRBJ2-3	TGCGCCAGCAGCCAAGATCGGGGGGGCGCAGATACGCAGTATTTT	CASSQDRGGADTQYF
TRBV4-3	-	few	TRBJ2-2	TGCGCCAGCAGCCGTCGTGGAGGGGTAAACACCGGGGAGCTGTTTTTT	CASSRRGGVNTGELFF
TRBV7-2	-	many	TRBJ1-1	TGTGCCAGCAGCTTCGGAGAGAACACTGAAGCTTTCTTT	CASSFGENTEAFF